This is a list of T cell receptor beta chains from one sample in a study of Graves' ophthalmopathy and Graves' hyperthyroidism. TCRdb recomputed calls from the multiplex PCR reads with MiXCR, one row per CDR3 protein. The data hold about 500,000 distinct CDR3 sequences, with 13% to 15% observed a single time. Sequencing was done on a sample of blood. Source of these receptors: a woman aged 25 to 39 with Graves' ophthalmopathy. CDR3s include the opening cysteine and the closing phenylalanine or tryptophan. The order of the fields is clone size, J gene, V gene, D gene, CDR3 protein, CDR3 DNA. A D gene is named only where the DNA matches it firmly. Clone size is shown for a subset of rows, as once, few, many or a class of expanded clone.

many TRBJ2-4 TRBV28 NA CASSPPLPKVQYF TGTGCCAGCAGCCCGCCTCTGCCGAAGGTTCAGTACTTC
once TRBJ2-7 TRBV12-3/TRBV12-4 NA CASSPLYRETYEQYF TGTGCCAGCAGTCCCCTTTACAGGGAGACCTACGAGCAGTACTTC
many TRBJ1-1 TRBV2 TRBD1 CASPRGQEKNEAFF TGTGCCAGTCCGAGGGGACAGGAGAAAAATGAAGCTTTCTTT
many TRBJ1-2 TRBV6-1 NA CASSDTEVYGYTF TGTGCCAGCAGTGATACAGAGGTCTATGGCTACACCTTC
many TRBJ2-7 TRBV6-1 NA CASSERLYYEQYF TGTGCCAGCAGTGAACGGTTGTACTACGAGCAGTACTTC
few TRBJ2-2 TRBV11-2 NA CASSPGWTENTGELFF TGTGCCAGCAGCCCAGGGTGGACGGAGAACACCGGGGAGCTGTTTTTT
many TRBJ2-7 TRBV6-1 NA CASSEWWGGTSYEQYF TGTGCCAGCAGTGAATGGTGGGGCGGAACCTCCTACGAGCAGTACTTC
many TRBJ1-3 TRBV12-3/TRBV12-4 TRBD1 CASSLRQGVNTIYF TGTGCCAGCAGTCTCAGACAGGGTGTAAACACCATATATTTT
NA TRBJ1-1 TRBV27 TRBD1 CASRWTGSNTEAFF TGTGCCAGCAGATGGACAGGCTCCAACACTGAAGCTTTCTTT
few TRBJ2-7 TRBV7-2 TRBD2 CASSPASGGAYEQYF TGTGCCAGCAGCCCCGCCTCGGGGGGGGCTTACGAGCAGTACTTC
NA TRBJ2-5 TRBV27 NA CASSSRLALRETQYF TGTGCCAGCAGTTCGCGGCTAGCGCTGAGGGAGACCCAGTACTTC
many TRBJ2-5 TRBV6-1 NA CASRGQRAQETQYF TGTGCCAGCAGAGGACAGCGAGCACAAGAGACCCAGTACTTC
many TRBJ2-7 TRBV11-2 NA CASSPGDSGGDEQYF TGTGCCAGCAGCCCTGGGGACTCAGGCGGGGACGAGCAGTACTTC
many TRBJ1-1 TRBV20-1 NA CSARDSVNTEAFF TGCAGTGCTAGAGATAGCGTGAACACTGAAGCTTTCTTT
NA TRBJ2-7 TRBV18 NA CASSRAGAGVYEQYF TGTGCCAGCTCACGTGCCGGGGCCGGGGTTTACGAGCAGTACTTC
few TRBJ2-2 TRBV19 TRBD2 CASSMGGTGELFF TGTGCCAGTAGTATGGGAGGGACCGGGGAGCTGTTTTTT
many TRBJ1-2 TRBV7-9 NA CASSLQTVGYGYTF TGTGCCAGCAGCCTCCAAACTGTGGGCTATGGCTACACCTTC
many TRBJ1-3 TRBV2 NA CASRTATGPTGNTIYF TGTGCCAGCAGGACCGCGACAGGACCTACTGGAAACACCATATATTTT
many TRBJ2-5 TRBV25-1 TRBD2 CASSVPGGQETQYF TGTGCCAGCAGTGTTCCGGGGGGGCAAGAGACCCAGTACTTC
few TRBJ1-1 TRBV5-1 NA CASSLVFGGEMTEAFF TGCGCCAGCAGCTTGGTTTTCGGGGGCGAGATGACTGAAGCTTTCTTT
many TRBJ1-2 TRBV6-1 NA CASSERAVYGYTF TGTGCCAGCAGTGAACGGGCCGTCTATGGCTACACCTTC
many TRBJ2-7 TRBV25-1 NA CASSGFSGGFEQYF TGTGCCAGCAGTGGCTTTTCCGGGGGTTTCGAGCAGTACTTC
many TRBJ1-5 TRBV28 NA CASSTIQVSNQPQHF TGTGCCAGCAGTACCATACAAGTTAGCAATCAGCCCCAGCATTTT
many TRBJ1-1 TRBV29-1 NA CSAGQMNTEAFF TGCAGCGCGGGGCAGATGAACACTGAAGCTTTCTTT
many TRBJ2-7 TRBV30 TRBD1 CAWEESGQGGEQYF TGTGCCTGGGAAGAGTCCGGACAGGGGGGCGAGCAGTACTTC
many TRBJ2-7 TRBV24-1 NA CATSDGQSNGYEQYF TGTGCCACCAGTGATGGACAGTCGAACGGATACGAGCAGTACTTC
NA TRBJ2-5 TRBV30 TRBD2 CAWSVILAGTQYF TGTGCCTGGAGTGTAATCTTAGCGGGGACCCAGTACTTC
many TRBJ2-2 TRBV13 NA CASSLPGPGELFF TGTGCCAGCAGCTTACCCGGACCCGGGGAGCTGTTTTTT
once TRBJ2-7 TRBV7-3 NA CASSSDSKSEQYF TGTGCCAGCAGCTCGGACAGTAAGTCCGAGCAGTACTTC
few TRBJ1-1 TRBV11-2 NA CASSRGATQGYEAFF TGTGCCAGCAGCCGAGGGGCTACCCAGGGCTACGAAGCTTTCTTT
many TRBJ1-2 TRBV4-1 NA CASSPAEGPNYGYTF TGCGCCAGCAGCCCTGCGGAGGGCCCTAACTATGGCTACACCTTC
few TRBJ1-6 TRBV20-1 TRBD1 CSARGKQGWNSPLHF TGCAGTGCTAGGGGTAAACAGGGGTGGAATTCACCCCTCCACTTT
NA TRBJ2-7 TRBV4-2 NA CASSQEPRYEQYF TGTGCCAGCAGCCAAGAGCCCCGGTACGAGCAGTACTTC
few TRBJ2-2 TRBV24-1 NA CATMGKGTGELFF TGTGCCACCATGGGGAAAGGCACCGGGGAGCTGTTTTTT
NA TRBJ1-1 TRBV5-1 NA CASSLVFNREKTEAFF TGCGCCAGCAGCTTGGTGTTTAACAGGGAGAAGACTGAGGCTTTCTTT
many TRBJ2-6 TRBV6-4 NA CASSAWRAVFSGANVLTF TGTGCCAGCAGTGCCTGGAGGGCTGTCTTTTCTGGGGCCAACGTCCTGACTTTC
many TRBJ1-5 TRBV19 NA CASSIRPLTGYGNQPQHF TGTGCCAGTAGTATTAGGCCGCTAACAGGGTATGGCAATCAGCCCCAGCATTTT
NA TRBJ1-1 TRBV25-1 NA CASGRQSEAFF TGTGCCAGCGGTCGGCAGTCTGAAGCTTTCTTT
many TRBJ2-6 TRBV10-3 TRBD1 CAIGTGASGANVLTF TGTGCCATCGGGACAGGGGCCTCTGGGGCCAACGTCCTGACTTTC
many TRBJ1-1 TRBV27 TRBD1 CASSLSEWRTGMNTEAFF TGTGCCAGCAGTTTATCCGAATGGAGGACAGGGATGAACACTGAAGCTTTCTTT
many TRBJ2-7 TRBV11-1 TRBD1 CASRTLGDRTYEQYF TGTGCCAGCAGAACCTTGGGGGACAGGACCTACGAGCAGTACTTC
NA TRBJ2-2 TRBV30 NA CAWSVLGSGELFF TGTGCCTGGAGTGTACTAGGAAGCGGGGAGCTGTTTTTT
few TRBJ2-2 TRBV3-1 NA CASSQVKGVVLFF TGTGCCAGCAGCCAAGTAAAGGGAGTGGTGCTGTTTTTT
NA TRBJ1-1 TRBV30 NA CAWRRPGALDTEAFF TGTGCCTGGAGACGTCCGGGGGCGCTGGACACTGAAGCTTTCTTT
many TRBJ1-2 TRBV6-5 NA CASSYSVVGAGGGYTF TGTGCCAGCAGTTACTCGGTCGTCGGCGCAGGAGGAGGCTACACCTTC
many TRBJ1-2 TRBV2 NA CASSEAAANYGYTF TGTGCCAGCAGTGAAGCGGCCGCTAACTATGGCTACACCTTC
NA TRBJ1-2 TRBV29-1 NA CSVATGQGYTF TGCAGCGTGGCAACGGGGCAGGGCTACACCTTC
NA TRBJ1-1 TRBV29-1 NA CSVGGANRNTEAFF TGCAGCGTTGGGGGGGCCAATAGGAACACTGAAGCTTTCTTT
many TRBJ2-7 TRBV7-9 NA CASSRDWDWNEQYF TGTGCCAGCAGCCGCGACTGGGATTGGAACGAGCAGTACTTC
many TRBJ2-5 TRBV28 TRBD2 CASSFLIDRLAGPQETQYF TGTGCCAGCAGTTTCCTTATAGACCGGCTAGCGGGACCGCAAGAGACCCAGTACTTC
many TRBJ1-1 TRBV7-9 NA CASSPVLGTEAFF TGTGCCAGCAGCCCCGTCTTGGGCACTGAAGCTTTCTTT
many TRBJ1-2 TRBV6-1 NA CASWTEFYGYTF TGTGCCAGTTGGACGGAGTTCTATGGCTACACCTTC
NA TRBJ2-6 TRBV28 TRBD1 CASSLPMWTGGKGSGANVLTF TGTGCCAGCAGTTTACCGATGTGGACAGGGGGCAAAGGCTCTGGGGCCAACGTCCTGACTTTC
many TRBJ1-1 TRBV12-3/TRBV12-4 NA CASSLMGYEAFF TGTGCCAGCAGTTTAATGGGATATGAAGCTTTCTTT
many TRBJ1-1 TRBV28 NA CASSPDAAERNTEAFF TGTGCCAGCAGTCCGGACGCTGCCGAACGGAACACTGAAGCTTTCTTT
many TRBJ1-6 TRBV27 TRBD1 CASSSLPFPGQGVSSLHF TGTGCCAGCAGTTCCCTCCCCTTTCCGGGACAGGGGGTATCATCCCTCCACTTT